These T cell receptor beta chains were read from a single sample in a study of memory B cells and T cells in multiple sclerosis. Measured with immunoSEQ multiplex PCR; TCRdb has only the in-frame clones, and not every one. This repertoire shows fewer than 15,000 clones, roughly two thirds found once; its top ten account for approximately 2.3%. The sample was memory (CD45RO+) CD4+ T cells from blood. These receptors came from a human donor with multiple sclerosis. Each CDR3 is given without its conserved first and last residue.

j_call v_call cdr3_aa
TRBJ1-6 TRBV2 ASSGRERGYNSPLH
TRBJ1-1 TRBV29-1 SVSGTGSTEAF
TRBJ2-5 TRBV7-9 ASSVIGGETQY
TRBJ2-3 TRBV10-3 AIREGQGSTDTQY
TRBJ2-5 TRBV5-1 ASWEGDKIQETQY
TRBJ2-7 TRBV7-7 ASSFDRGGEQY
TRBJ1-1 TRBV4-1 ASSLRTAVNTEAF
TRBJ2-5 TRBV4-2 ASSPPAGETQY
TRBJ2-2 TRBV15 ATSPNNYAGELF
TRBJ1-4 TRBV2 ASSRTANEKLF
TRBJ2-3 TRBV29-1 SVDRTDTQY
TRBJ1-5 TRBV5-5 ASSLAVNQPQH
TRBJ2-5 TRBV5-1 ASSLQTSGTQY
TRBJ1-1 TRBV6-5 ASSSYMNTEAF
TRBJ2-1 TRBV27 ASSLSTRNEQF
TRBJ2-3 TRBV11-3 ASSLGTGTTDTQY
TRBJ1-2 TRBV7-9 ASAQAGKYGYT
TRBJ2-7 TRBV27 ASSRTGIITYEQY
TRBJ1-1 TRBV6-1 ATYPGQGAKAF
TRBJ1-5 TRBV28 ASSLRVAGVGQPQH
TRBJ2-5 TRBV5-1 ASSLRGLGETQY
TRBJ2-2 TRBV15 ATRTGQGNTGELF
TRBJ1-5 TRBV2 ASKDSSNQPQH
TRBJ1-4 TRBV6-6 ASRPGDSTTNEKLF
TRBJ1-3 TRBV2 ASSVLRQGSGNTIY
TRBJ2-3 TRBV6-1 ASSEVLAGGPTDTQY
TRBJ1-1 TRBV7-9 ASSLAGRDREAF
NA TRBV15 ATSRDNRGLPYEQY
TRBJ1-2 TRBV5-6 ASRRLREGYT
TRBJ1-1 TRBV18 ASSPLAGDTEAF
TRBJ2-7 TRBV5-6 ASSEPGGSWEQY
TRBJ2-7 TRBV28 ASSPPLGIGIEQY